This T cell receptor (beta chain) was identified during a study of human T cells and chemical hapten exposure. TCRdb ran MiXCR on the 5' RACE reads and lists one entry per CDR3 protein. The table has some 78,000 distinct CDR3 sequences, more than 7.5% seen once; the top ten hold about 2.2%. The germline gives CDR1 SGHNT, CDR2 YYREEE (reference sequence). V dropped 4 bases and J dropped 2; count of bases not matched to a gene: 5. CDR3 length: 14 amino acids. The template was total RNA from unfractionated whole blood. The chain joins TRBV5-4 to TRBJ2-5; TRBD1 agrees at 7 bases. The clonotype comes from a male donor in good health. Here the CDR3 DNA reads TGTGCCAGCAGCCCGCCGGGACAGCAAGAGACCCAGTACTTC. Residues: CASSPPGQQETQYF.